The 16 T cell receptor beta chains given below trace back to one sample, sequenced in a study of Tregs in tolerant kidney transplant recipients. Here immunoSEQ multiplex PCR was the method, and the copy in TCRdb shows in-frame clones only, minus some. The sample shows 74,000 or so clones, 90% to 95% of them seen only once. Recipients received nonmyeloablative bone marrow transplants from related graft donors, with transient mixed chimerism. Source: CD4+ T cells from blood (PBMCs), taken 24 months after the transplant. These receptors originate from a human patient who received a combined kidney and bone marrow transplant. Some T cells may be provided by the graft donor.

V and J are TRBV28 and TRBJ1-2; TRBD1 agrees at 10 bases. Germline-derived CDR1 and CDR2 are MDHEN and SYDVKM. This CDR3 contains 14 residues. V shed 5 bases and J 2 bases; nucleotides not matched to a gene: 2. CDR3 nucleotides: TGTGCCAGCAGTAAGGGACAGGGGAACTATGGCTACACCTTC. Translated, it gives CASSKGQGNYGYTF.

The chain has TRBV6-1 and TRBJ1-2; TRBD1 matches at 8 bases. There are 14 residues in the CDR3. V was clipped by 4 bases and J by 8 bases; unmatched bases: 9. Germline V gives CDR1 MNHNS, CDR2 SASEGT. The CDR3 loop is CASSVVVPGGGYTF. The CDR3 DNA reads TGTGCCAGCAGTGTGGTCGTGCCAGGGGGCGGCTACACCTTC.

The V and J genes are TRBV4-2 and TRBJ2-2; the match to TRBD2 covers 8 bases. The CDR3 loop spans 18 amino acids. CDR1 and CDR2 (germline): LGHNA, YNFKEQ. V lost 1 base and J lost 7; bases outside the gene matches: 14. In DNA form, the CDR3 reads TGTGCCAGCAGCCAAGGCCGAGGCGGGGGGCTTTCCATCGGGGAGCTGTTTTTT. The encoded protein is CASSQGRGGGLSIGELFF.

The chain has TRBV5-1 and TRBJ1-4; 7 bases are shared with TRBD1. The V and J ends lost 4 bases and 0 bases, in that order; junction bases with no gene match: 6. CDR3 length: 16 amino acids. Germline values: CDR1 SGHRS, CDR2 YFSETQ. CDR3 DNA sequence: TGCGCCAGCAGCGTCAGGGGGACGGCAACTAATGAAAAACTGTTTTTT. Amino acid sequence: CASSVRGTATNEKLFF.

The chain combines TRBV9 with TRBJ2-2; 7 bases align to TRBD1. Trimming at V came to 4 bases and at J to 7 bases, leaving 13 bases not matched to a gene. Germline-derived CDR1 and CDR2 are SGDLS and YYNGEE. The CDR3 extends over 16 amino acids. CDR3 protein: CASSKDITGVLGELFF. The CDR3 DNA sequence: TGTGCCAGCAGCAAAGACATTACAGGGGTCCTCGGGGAGCTGTTTTTT.

In regard to this clone: Other nucleotide sequences in the sample specify the same CDR3. The V call is TRBV7-2, the J call TRBJ1-5; D possibly corresponds to TRBD1 (5 bases). Trimming cost V 1 base and J 2 bases, with 9 bases left between them. The CDR3 has 15 residues. CDR1 is SGHTA and CDR2 is FQGNSA in the germline V gene. CDR3 region: CASSLVGGGNQPQHF. DNA of the CDR3: TGTGCCAGCAGCTTAGTGGGGGGAGGCAATCAGCCCCAGCATTTT.

This clone was seen only once. The chain combines TRBV5-1 with TRBJ2-2; 8 bases align to TRBD2. The CDR3 contains 15 residues. CDR1 and CDR2 from the germline V gene are SGHRS and YFSETQ. Trimming took 5 bases from V and 5 from J; bases not matched to a gene: 8. The CDR3 DNA sequence: TGCGCCAGCAGGGAGGGACTAGGGAGGACCGGGGAGCTGTTTTTT. This encodes CASREGLGRTGELFF.

This chain links TRBV2 with TRBJ2-5; D not resolved. Trimming left V 10 bases short and J 4 bases short, with 7 bases between. The CDR3 extends over 10 amino acids. From germline, CDR1 is SNHLY and CDR2 FYNNEI. CDR3 coding DNA: TGTGCCATCCACACAGAGACCCAGTACTTC. Protein: CAIHTETQYF. The variable domain in full, with the rest retrieved from reference TRBV2 and TRBJ2-5, is EPEVTQTPSHQVTQMGQEVILRCVPISNHLYFYWYRQILGQKVEFLVSFYNNEISEKSEIFDDQFSVERPDGSNFTLKIRSTKLEDSAMYFCAIHTETQYFGPGTRLLVL.

The genes are TRBV6-5 and TRBJ1-5; 12 bases map to TRBD1. Looked up from germline, CDR1 is MNHEY and CDR2 is SVGAGI. CDR3 length equals 15 residues. The V and J ends lost 8 bases and 8 bases, in that order; junction bases with no gene match: 10. The CDR3 DNA is TGTGCCAGCGCAAGGGACAGGGGGCGCTTTGAGCCCCAGCATTTT. Translated: CASARDRGRFEPQHF.

J is TRBJ1-3 and V is TRBV7-9; 11 positions agree with TRBD1. With 4 bases clipped from V and 0 bases from J, the junction kept 11 bases outside the gene matches. CDR3 length: 19 amino acids. The germline CDR1 and CDR2 sequences are SEHNR and FQNEAQ (reference sequence). The CDR3 is CASSSYIGTGGNSGNTIYF. CDR3 in DNA: TGTGCCAGCAGCTCCTATATAGGGACAGGGGGAAACTCTGGAAACACCATATATTTT.

The V gene is TRBV7-3, the J gene TRBJ2-3, with D tentatively TRBD2 (5 bases). Trimming cost V 5 bases and J 3 bases, with 12 bases left between them. CDR3 size: 14 residues. Germline CDR1 and CDR2: SGHTA and FQGTGA. The CDR3 coding sequence is TGTGCCAGCAGCCATCTCGGGGTGACAGATACGCAGTATTTT. Its protein product is CASSHLGVTDTQYF.

The chain joins TRBV5-4 to TRBJ2-7; TRBD2 agrees at 11 bases. The V gene's germline CDR1 is SGHNT and CDR2 YYREEE (reference sequence). V gave up 4 bases and J gave up 5 bases; unmatched junction bases: 8. The CDR3 is made up of 15 amino acids. The CDR3 spells CASSPELLAGDEQYF. In nucleotides, the CDR3 is TGTGCCAGCAGCCCAGAATTACTAGCGGGGGACGAGCAGTACTTC.

The chain is built from TRBV5-1 and TRBJ1-5, with D unresolved. Germline lookup yields CDR1 SGHRS and CDR2 YFSETQ. The germline V and J ends were trimmed by 4 bases and 4 bases, with 9 bases remaining between them. CDR3 length: 13 amino acids. CDR3: CASSRGGNQPQHF. CDR3 nucleotides: TGCGCCAGCAGCCGTGGAGGGAATCAGCCCCAGCATTTT.

The CDR3 reads CASSNQGGNEQFF. DNA of the CDR3: TGTGCCAGCAGTAACCAGGGTGGCAATGAGCAGTTCTTC. V usage is TRBV6-4 and J usage is TRBJ2-1, with D perhaps TRBD1 (5 bases). This CDR3 comprises 13 residues. V was shortened by 5 bases and J by 6 bases, with 11 bases between the two germline ends. In germline, CDR1 is MRHNA, CDR2 SNTAGT.

The CDR3 DNA is TGTGCCAGCAGCTCTCTAGCGGGAGTCGAGCAGTACTTC. This sequence encodes CASSSLAGVEQYF. The J gene is TRBJ2-7, the V gene TRBV7-2; 10 bases are a match to TRBD2. The J segment lost 6 bases and the V segment lost 4 bases, leaving 3 bases of the junction unmatched. This CDR3 region has 13 residues. Germline values: CDR1 SGHTA, CDR2 FQGNSA.

V usage is TRBV4-1 and J usage is TRBJ1-3; perhaps TRBD1 as D (6 bases). CDR3 length: 16 amino acids. V lost 1 base and J 0 bases, leaving 10 bases between the germline ends. Germline V gene sequence: CDR1 MGHRA, CDR2 YSYEKL. CDR3 sequence (DNA): TGCGCCAGCAGCCAAGTGACAGGCGGCTCTGGAAACACCATATATTTT. Translation gives CASSQVTGGSGNTIYF.